The 7 T cell receptor beta chains below come from one sample, sequenced in a study of shared clonotypes between healthy human individuals. Generated by immunoSEQ multiplex PCR, the TCRdb table keeps only in-frame clones and is missing some. The data hold about 1.5 million clones, with 98% observed a single time. Sequencing used naive CD4+ T cells sorted from blood. The subset here: CD45RA+ positively selected. The source of these receptors is a man aged 30 to 39 in good health.

The CDR3 sequence: CASGPRVGARNYGYTF. For the CDR3, the DNA is TGTGCCAGCGGACCCCGTGTGGGGGCGCGGAACTATGGCTACACCTTC. The rearrangement links TRBV27 to TRBJ1-2; TRBD1 is a possible D gene (6 bases). Germline V CDR1 and CDR2: MNHEY, SMNVEV (reference sequence). This CDR3 is built from 16 residues. Trimming left V 8 bases short and J 2 bases short, with 21 bases between.

DNA of the CDR3: TGTGCCAGCAGCGGGGACTGGAGCTCCTACAATGAGCAGTTCTTC. It yields the protein CASSGDWSSYNEQFF. The chain joins TRBV9 to TRBJ2-1; D might be TRBD2 (6 bases). This CDR3 spans 15 amino acids. Germline loops: CDR1 SGDLS, CDR2 YYNGEE. V gave up 3 bases and J gave up 0 bases, with 10 bases separating them.

About this clone itself: Other nucleotide sequences from this sample produce the same CDR3. This rearrangement joins TRBV19 to TRBJ1-5; the D gene is possibly TRBD1 (6 bases). Germline CDR1 LNHDA, CDR2 SQIVND (reference sequence). The CDR3 runs 14 residues. The V end lost 4 bases, the J end lost 7 bases, and 14 bases lay between the germline ends. The CDR3 DNA is TGTGCCAGTAGTACGGGAGGGGGAGGACAGCCCCAGCATTTT. Protein: CASSTGGGGQPQHF.

This chain connects TRBV19 to TRBJ2-7, with a tentative D call TRBD2 (6 bases). Germline CDR1 LNHDA, CDR2 SQIVND (reference sequence). The CDR3 consists of 15 residues. V was clipped by 5 bases and J by 3 bases, with 17 bases between them. CDR3 amino acids: CASSPGTGGIYEQYF. CDR3 bases: TGTGCCAGTAGTCCAGGAACTGGCGGGATCTACGAGCAGTACTTC.

In its sample, this clone was seen once. This chain uses TRBV5-6 with TRBJ1-5; 8 bases map to TRBD1. The V gene's germline CDR1 is SGHDT and CDR2 YYEEEE. The CDR3 runs 18 residues. Trimming took 6 bases from V and 6 from J; bases not matched to a gene: 20. CDR3 sequence: CASTLAPWPGGASQPQHF. DNA of the CDR3: TGTGCCAGCACCCTTGCCCCTTGGCCAGGGGGCGCTTCTCAGCCCCAGCATTTT.

The chain uses TRBV19 and TRBJ1-5; no clear D gene. CDR1 and CDR2 (germline): LNHDA, SQIVND (reference sequence). This CDR3 region has 13 residues. V was clipped by 1 base and J by 4 bases, with 5 bases between them. DNA for the CDR3: TGTGCCAGTAGTATAGCCCAGAATCAGCCCCAGCATTTT. Its protein product is CASSIAQNQPQHF.

This chain joins TRBV19 and TRBJ2-1, with 10 bases fitting TRBD2. The germline CDR1 and CDR2 sequences are LNHDA and SQIVND (reference sequence). The length of the CDR3 is 16 residues. The V segment lost 3 bases and the J segment 5 bases; nucleotides outside the gene matches: 7. CDR3 DNA: TGTGCCAGTAGTATTCTAGCGGGAGATGTAAACAATGAGCAGTTCTTC. It codes for CASSILAGDVNNEQFF.